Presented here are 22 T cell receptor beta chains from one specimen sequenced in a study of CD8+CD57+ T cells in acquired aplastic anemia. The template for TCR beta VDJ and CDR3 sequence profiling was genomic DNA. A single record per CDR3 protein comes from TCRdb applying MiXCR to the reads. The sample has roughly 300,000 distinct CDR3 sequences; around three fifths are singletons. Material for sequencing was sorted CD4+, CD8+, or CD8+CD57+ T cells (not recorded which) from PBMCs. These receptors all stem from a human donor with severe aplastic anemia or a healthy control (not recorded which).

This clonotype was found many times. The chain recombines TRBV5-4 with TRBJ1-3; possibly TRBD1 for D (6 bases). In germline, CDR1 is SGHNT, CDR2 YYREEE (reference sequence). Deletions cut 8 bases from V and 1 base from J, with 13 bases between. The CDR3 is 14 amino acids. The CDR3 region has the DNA TGTGCCAGACTTTCAACAGGGTCTGGAAACACCATATATTTT. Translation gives CARLSTGSGNTIYF.

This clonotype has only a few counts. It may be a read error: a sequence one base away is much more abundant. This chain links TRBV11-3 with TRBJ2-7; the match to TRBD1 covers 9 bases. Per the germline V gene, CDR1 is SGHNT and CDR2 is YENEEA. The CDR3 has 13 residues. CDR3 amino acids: CARSWDRVSEQYF. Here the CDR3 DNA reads TGTGCCCGCAGCTGGGACAGGGTCTCCGAGCAGTACTTC.

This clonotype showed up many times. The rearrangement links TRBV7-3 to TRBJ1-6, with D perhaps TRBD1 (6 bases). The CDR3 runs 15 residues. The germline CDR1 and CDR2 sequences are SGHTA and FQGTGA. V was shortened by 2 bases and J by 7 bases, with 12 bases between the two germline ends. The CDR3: CASSLGGGPNSPLHF. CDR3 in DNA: TGTGCCAGCAGCTTAGGCGGGGGCCCGAATTCACCCCTCCACTTT.

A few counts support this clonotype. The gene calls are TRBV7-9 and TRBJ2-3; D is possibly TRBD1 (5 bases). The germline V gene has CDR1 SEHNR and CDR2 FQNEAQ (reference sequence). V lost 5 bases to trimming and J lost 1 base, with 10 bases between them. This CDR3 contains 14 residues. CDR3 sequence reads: CASSAGYGTDTQYF. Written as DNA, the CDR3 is TGTGCCAGCAGCGCAGGGTACGGCACAGATACGCAGTATTTT.

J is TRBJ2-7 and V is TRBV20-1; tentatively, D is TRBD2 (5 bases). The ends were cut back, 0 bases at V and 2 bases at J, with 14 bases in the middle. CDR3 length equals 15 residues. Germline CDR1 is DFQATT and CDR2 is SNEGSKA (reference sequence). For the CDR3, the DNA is TGCAGTGCTAGAGATCAAGAGCCGAGGGCCTACGAGCAGTACTTC. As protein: CSARDQEPRAYEQYF.

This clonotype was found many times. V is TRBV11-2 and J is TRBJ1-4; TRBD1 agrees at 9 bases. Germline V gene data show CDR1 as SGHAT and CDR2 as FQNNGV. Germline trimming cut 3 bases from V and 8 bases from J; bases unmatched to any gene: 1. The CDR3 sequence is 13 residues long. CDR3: CASSLDRGEKLFF. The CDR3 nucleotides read TGTGCCAGCAGCTTGGACAGGGGAGAAAAACTGTTTTTT.

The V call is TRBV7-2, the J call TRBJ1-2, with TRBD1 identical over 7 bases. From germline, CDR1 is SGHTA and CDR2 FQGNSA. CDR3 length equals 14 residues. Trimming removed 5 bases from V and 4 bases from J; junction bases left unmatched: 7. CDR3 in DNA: TGTGCCAGCAGCCTCGGACAGGCGCGCTATGGCTACACCTTC. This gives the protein CASSLGQARYGYTF. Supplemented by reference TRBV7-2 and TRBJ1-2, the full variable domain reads GAGVSQSPSNKVTEKGKDVELRCDPISGHTALYWYRQSLGQGLEFLIYFQGNSAPDKSGLPSDRFSAERTGGSVSTLTIQRTQQEDSAVYLCASSLGQARYGYTFGSGTRLTVV.

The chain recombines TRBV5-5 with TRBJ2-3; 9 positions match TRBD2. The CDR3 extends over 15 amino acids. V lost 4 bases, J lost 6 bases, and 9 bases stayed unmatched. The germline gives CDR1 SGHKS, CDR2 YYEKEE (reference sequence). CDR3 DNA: TGTGCCAGCAGCGACCAGGCGGGGGGGGTGGATACGCAGTATTTT. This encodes CASSDQAGGVDTQYF.

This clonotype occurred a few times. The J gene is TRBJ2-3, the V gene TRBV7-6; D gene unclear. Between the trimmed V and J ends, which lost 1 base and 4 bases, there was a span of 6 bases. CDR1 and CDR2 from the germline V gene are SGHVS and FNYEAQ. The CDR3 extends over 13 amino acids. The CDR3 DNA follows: TGTGCCAGCAGCTTAGGGGCGGCAGATACGCAGTATTTT. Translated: CASSLGAADTQYF.

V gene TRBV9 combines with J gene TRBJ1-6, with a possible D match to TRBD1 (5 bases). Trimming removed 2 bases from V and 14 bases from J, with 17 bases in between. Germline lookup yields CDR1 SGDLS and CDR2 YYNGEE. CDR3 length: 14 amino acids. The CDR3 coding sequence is TGTGCCAGCAGCGTGGGACCGGCCCCTAGTGCCCTCCACTTT. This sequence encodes CASSVGPAPSALHF.

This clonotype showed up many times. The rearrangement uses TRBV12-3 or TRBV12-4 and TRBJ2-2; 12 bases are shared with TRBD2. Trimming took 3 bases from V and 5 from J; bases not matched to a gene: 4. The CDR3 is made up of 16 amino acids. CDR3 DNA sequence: TGTGCCAGCAGTTTCAGGCTAGCGGGGGGGACCGGGGAGCTGTTTTTT. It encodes CASSFRLAGGTGELFF.

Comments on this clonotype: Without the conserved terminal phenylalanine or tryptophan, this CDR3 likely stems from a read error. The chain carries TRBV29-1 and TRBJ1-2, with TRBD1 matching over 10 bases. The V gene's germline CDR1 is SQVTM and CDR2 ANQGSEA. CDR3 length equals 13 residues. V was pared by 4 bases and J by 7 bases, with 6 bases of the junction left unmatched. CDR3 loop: CSVGWDRGAGYTL. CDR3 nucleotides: TGCAGCGTTGGCTGGGACAGGGGTGCTGGCTACACCCTC.

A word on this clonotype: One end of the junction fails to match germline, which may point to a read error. The CDR3 protein is CASSQEVLAGGIQYF. The CDR3 DNA follows: TGTGCCAGCAGCCAAGAGGTTCTAGCGGGGGGCATTCAGTACTTC. The chain recombines TRBV4-1 with TRBJ2-4; 11 nucleotides agree with TRBD2. CDR1 is MGHRA, CDR2 YSYEKL, per germline. The CDR3 runs to 15 residues.

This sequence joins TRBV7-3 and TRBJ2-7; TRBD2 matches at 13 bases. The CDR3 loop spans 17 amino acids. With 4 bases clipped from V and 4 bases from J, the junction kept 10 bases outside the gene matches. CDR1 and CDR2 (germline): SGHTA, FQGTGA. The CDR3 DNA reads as TGTGCCAGCAGCTCCGCGGCGGGACTAGCGGGGCGGTACGAGCAGTACTTC. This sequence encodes CASSSAAGLAGRYEQYF.

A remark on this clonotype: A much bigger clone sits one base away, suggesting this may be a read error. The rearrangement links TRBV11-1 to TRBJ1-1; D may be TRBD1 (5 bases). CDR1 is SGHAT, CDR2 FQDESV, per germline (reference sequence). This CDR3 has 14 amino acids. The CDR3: CASSPTSGNTEASF. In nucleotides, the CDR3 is TGTGCCAGCAGCCCCACGTCAGGGAACACTGAAGCTTCCTTT.

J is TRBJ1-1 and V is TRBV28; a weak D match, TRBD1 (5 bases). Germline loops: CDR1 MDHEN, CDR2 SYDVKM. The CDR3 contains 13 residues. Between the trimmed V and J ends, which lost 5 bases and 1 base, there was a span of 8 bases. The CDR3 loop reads CASSRDPNTEAFF. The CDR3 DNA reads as TGTGCCAGCAGTAGGGACCCGAACACTGAAGCTTTCTTT.

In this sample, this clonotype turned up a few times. The CDR3 DNA reads TGCAGTGCTAGGGTGGGACAGGGAGTCGATGAGCAGTTCTTC. This gives the protein CSARVGQGVDEQFF. The rearrangement joins TRBV20-1 to TRBJ2-1; TRBD1 matches 9 bases. Germline lookup yields CDR1 DFQATT and CDR2 SNEGSKA (reference sequence). The CDR3 has 14 residues. Losses at the gene ends were 3 bases for V and 8 bases for J; bases not matched to a gene: 8.

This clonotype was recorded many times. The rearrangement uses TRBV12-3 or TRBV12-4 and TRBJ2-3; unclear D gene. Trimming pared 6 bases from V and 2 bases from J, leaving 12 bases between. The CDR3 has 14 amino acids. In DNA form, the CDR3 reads TGTGCCAGCAGATTGACCTTGGCCACAGATACGCAGTATTTT. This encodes CASRLTLATDTQYF.

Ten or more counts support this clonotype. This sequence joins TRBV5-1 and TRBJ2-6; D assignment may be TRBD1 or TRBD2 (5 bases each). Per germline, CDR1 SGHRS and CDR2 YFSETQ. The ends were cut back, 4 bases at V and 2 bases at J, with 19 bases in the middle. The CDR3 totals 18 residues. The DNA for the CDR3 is TGCGCCAGCAGCCCAATCACGTCACGGGGCGCTGGGGCCAACGTCCTGACTTTC. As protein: CASSPITSRGAGANVLTF.

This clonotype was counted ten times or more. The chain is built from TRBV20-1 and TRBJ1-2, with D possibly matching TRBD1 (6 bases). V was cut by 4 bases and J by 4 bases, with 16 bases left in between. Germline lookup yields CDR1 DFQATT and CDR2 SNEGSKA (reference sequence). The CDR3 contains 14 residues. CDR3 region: CSAKVEGVVYGYTF. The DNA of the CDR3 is TGCAGTGCTAAGGTTGAGGGGGTGGTCTATGGCTACACCTTC.

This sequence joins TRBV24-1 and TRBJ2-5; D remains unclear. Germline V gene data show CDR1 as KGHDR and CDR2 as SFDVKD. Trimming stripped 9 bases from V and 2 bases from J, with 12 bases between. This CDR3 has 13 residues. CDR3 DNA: TGTGCCACCGGAGACGGCAGTCAAGAGACCCAGTACTTC. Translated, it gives CATGDGSQETQYF.

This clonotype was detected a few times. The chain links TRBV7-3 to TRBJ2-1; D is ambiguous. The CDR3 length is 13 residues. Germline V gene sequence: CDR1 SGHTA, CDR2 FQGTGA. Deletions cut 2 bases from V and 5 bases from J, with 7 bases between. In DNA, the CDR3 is TGTGCCAGCAGCTTATCGGGCGACAATGAGCAGTTCTTC. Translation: CASSLSGDNEQFF.